A selection of T cell receptor beta chains follows, all from one sample in a study of T cell responses to AZD1222 COVID-19 vaccine. The protocol was immunoSEQ multiplex PCR, while the TCRdb copy is restricted to in-frame clones and leaves out a portion. The sample has approximately 120,000 clones, 89% seen once; the top ten hold more than 4%. This specimen was peripheral blood, taken on day 0 of AZD1222 vaccination. The source is an adult in good health. Each CDR3 is given with its conserved first and last residue. The order of the fields is D gene, J gene, V gene, clone size, CDR3 protein, CDR3 DNA. A D gene is named only where the DNA matches it firmly. Size values are once, few and many counts, or a class for expanded clones, and some rows have none.

>TRBD1|TRBJ2-7|TRBV18|NA
CASSPQQGYEQYF
TGTGCCAGCTCACCCCAACAGGGGTACGAGCAGTACTTC
>TRBD2|TRBJ2-2|TRBV10-3|NA
CAISESKPRGGIGVSGELFF
TGTGCCATCAGTGAGTCGAAACCCCGGGGGGGGATCGGAGTCTCCGGGGAGCTGTTTTTT
>NA|TRBJ2-1|TRBV5-1|NA
CASSSTGTGGGNEQFF
TGCGCCAGCAGCTCGACCGGGACTGGGGGCGGCAATGAGCAGTTCTTC
>TRBD2|TRBJ2-2|TRBV3-1/TRBV3-2|NA
CASSQDRGLAGSGELFF
TGTGCCAGCAGCCAAGATAGGGGCTTAGCGGGGTCCGGGGAGCTGTTTTTT
>NA|TRBJ2-7|TRBV7-8|NA
CASSLNYEQYF
TGTGCCAGCAGCTTGAACTACGAGCAGTACTTC
>NA|TRBJ1-3|TRBV29-1|NA
CSARDVSGNTIYF
TGCAGCGCCAGGGATGTTTCTGGAAACACCATATATTTT
>NA|TRBJ2-5|TRBV7-2|NA
CASSLEGRRPQYF
TGTGCCAGCAGCTTAGAAGGCCGGCGACCCCAGTACTTC
>NA|TRBJ1-6|TRBV7-3|once
CASSLTGTVFSPLHF
TGTGCCAGCAGCTTAACGGGGACTGTTTTTTCACCCCTCCACTTT
>NA|TRBJ1-3|TRBV30|NA
CAWSNKGSGNTIYF
TGTGCCTGGAGTAATAAGGGATCTGGAAACACCATATATTTT
>TRBD1|TRBJ2-2|TRBV10-3|NA
CAVLSPGQTNTGELFF
TGTGCCGTCCTGAGTCCGGGACAGACGAACACCGGGGAGCTGTTTTTT
>NA|TRBJ2-1|TRBV19|NA
CASSRQYNEQFF
TGTGCCAGTAGTCGGCAGTACAATGAGCAGTTCTTC
>TRBD2|TRBJ2-5|TRBV7-2|NA
CASSPWLAGQETQYF
TGTGCCAGCAGCCCTTGGCTAGCGGGGCAAGAGACCCAGTACTTC
>NA|TRBJ2-3|TRBV7-2|NA
CASSVGVVTDTQYF
TGTGCCAGCAGCGTTGGGGTAGTCACAGATACGCAGTATTTT
>NA|TRBJ1-1|TRBV29-1|once
CSVVRNMNTEAFF
TGCAGCGTTGTTCGGAACATGAACACTGAAGCTTTCTTT
>NA|TRBJ1-6|TRBV7-2|NA
CASSLGQTNSPLHF
TGTGCCAGCAGCTTGGGCCAGACTAATTCACCCCTCCACTTT
>NA|TRBJ2-7|TRBV3-1/TRBV3-2|NA
CASSQGPGVYEQYF
TGTGCCAGCAGCCAAGGTCCAGGGGTGTACGAGCAGTACTTC
>NA|TRBJ1-4|TRBV28|NA
CASSWTGINEKLFF
TGTGCCAGCAGCTGGACGGGGATTAATGAAAAACTGTTTTTT